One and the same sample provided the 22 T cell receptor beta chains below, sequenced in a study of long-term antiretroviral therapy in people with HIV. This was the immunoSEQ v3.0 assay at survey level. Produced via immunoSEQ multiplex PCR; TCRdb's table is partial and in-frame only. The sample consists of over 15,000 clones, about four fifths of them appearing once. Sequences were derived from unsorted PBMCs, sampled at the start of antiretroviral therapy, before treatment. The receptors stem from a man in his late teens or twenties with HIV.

The CDR3 region has the DNA TGTGCCAGCAGCACCCTAGGGGGGGCGTCAGCTGAAGCTTTCTTT. This encodes CASSTLGGASAEAFF. The chain uses TRBV21-1 and TRBJ1-1. TRBV21-1 is given as a pseudogene. The CDR3 has 15 amino acids.

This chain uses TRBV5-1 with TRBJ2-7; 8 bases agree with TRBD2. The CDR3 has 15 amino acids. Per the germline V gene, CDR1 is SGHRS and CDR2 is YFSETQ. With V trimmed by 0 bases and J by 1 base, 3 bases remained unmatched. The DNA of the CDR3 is TGCGCCAGCAGCTTGGGAGTAGCGGGATCCTACGAGCAGTACTTC. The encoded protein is CASSLGVAGSYEQYF.

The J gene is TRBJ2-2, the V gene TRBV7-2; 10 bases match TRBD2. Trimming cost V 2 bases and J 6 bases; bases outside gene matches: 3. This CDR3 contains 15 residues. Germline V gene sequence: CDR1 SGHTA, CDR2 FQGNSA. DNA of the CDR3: TGTGCCAGCAGCTTAACTAGCGGGATGGCCGGGGAGCTGTTTTTT. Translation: CASSLTSGMAGELFF. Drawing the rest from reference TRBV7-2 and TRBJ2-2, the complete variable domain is GAGVSQSPSNKVTEKGKDVELRCDPISGHTALYWYRQSLGQGLEFLIYFQGNSAPDKSGLPSDRFSAERTGGSVSTLTIQRTQQEDSAVYLCASSLTSGMAGELFFGEGSRLTVL.

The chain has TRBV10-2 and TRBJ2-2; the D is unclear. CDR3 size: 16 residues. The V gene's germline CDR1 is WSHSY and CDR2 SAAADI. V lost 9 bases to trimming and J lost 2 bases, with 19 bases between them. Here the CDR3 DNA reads TGCGCCAGTAGAGACCTATCGGGCCGAAACACCGGGGAGCTGTTTTTT. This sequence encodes CASRDLSGRNTGELFF.

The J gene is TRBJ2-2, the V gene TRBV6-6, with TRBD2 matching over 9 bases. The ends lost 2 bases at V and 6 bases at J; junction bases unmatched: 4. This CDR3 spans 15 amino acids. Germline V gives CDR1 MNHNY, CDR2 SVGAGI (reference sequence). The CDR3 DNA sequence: TGTGCCAGCAGTTACGGCGGGGGGGGATCCGGGGAGCTGTTTTTT. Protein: CASSYGGGGSGELFF.

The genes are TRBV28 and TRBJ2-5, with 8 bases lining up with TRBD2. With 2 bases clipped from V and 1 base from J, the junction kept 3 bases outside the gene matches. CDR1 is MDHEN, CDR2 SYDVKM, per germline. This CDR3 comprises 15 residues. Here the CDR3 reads CASSLPGGGQETQYF. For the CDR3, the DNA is TGTGCCAGCAGTTTACCGGGGGGGGGCCAAGAGACCCAGTACTTC.

CDR3 in DNA: TGTGCCAGCACTTCCCCAGGGTACTACGAGCAGTACTTC. Its translation: CASTSPGYYEQYF. This rearrangement joins TRBV6-6 to TRBJ2-7; D is possibly TRBD1 (5 bases). V was cut by 7 bases and J by 3 bases, with 13 bases left in between. This CDR3 is 13 amino acids long. Germline CDR1 is MNHNY and CDR2 is SVGAGI (reference sequence).

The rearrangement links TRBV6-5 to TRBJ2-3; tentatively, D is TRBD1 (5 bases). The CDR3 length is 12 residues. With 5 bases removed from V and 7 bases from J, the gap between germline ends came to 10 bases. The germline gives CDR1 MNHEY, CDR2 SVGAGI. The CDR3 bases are TGTGCCAGCAGTCCCGACAGTAATACGCAGTATTTT. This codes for CASSPDSNTQYF.

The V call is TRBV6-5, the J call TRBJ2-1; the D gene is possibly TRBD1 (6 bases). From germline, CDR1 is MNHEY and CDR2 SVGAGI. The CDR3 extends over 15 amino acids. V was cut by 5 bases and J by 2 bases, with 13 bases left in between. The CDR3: CASSPRQAAYNEQFF. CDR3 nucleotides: TGTGCCAGCAGTCCCCGACAGGCTGCCTACAATGAGCAGTTCTTC.

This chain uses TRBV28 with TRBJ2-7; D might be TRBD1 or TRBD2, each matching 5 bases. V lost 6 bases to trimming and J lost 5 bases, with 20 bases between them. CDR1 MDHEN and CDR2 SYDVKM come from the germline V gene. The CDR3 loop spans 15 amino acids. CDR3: CASSLPGTAYDEQYF. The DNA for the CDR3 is TGTGCCAGCAGCCTACCCGGGACGGCGTATGACGAGCAGTACTTC. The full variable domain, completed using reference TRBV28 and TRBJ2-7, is DVKVTQSSRYLVKRTGEKVFLECVQDMDHENMFWYRQDPGLGLRLIYFSYDVKMKEKGDIPEGYSVSREKKERFSLILESASTNQTSMYLCASSLPGTAYDEQYFGPGTRLTVT.

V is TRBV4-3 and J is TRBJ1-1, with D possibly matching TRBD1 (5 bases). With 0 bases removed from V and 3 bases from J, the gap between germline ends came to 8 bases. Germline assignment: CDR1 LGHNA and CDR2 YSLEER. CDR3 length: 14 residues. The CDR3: CASSQDEGDTEAFF. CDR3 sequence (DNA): TGCGCCAGCAGCCAAGATGAAGGGGACACTGAAGCTTTCTTT.

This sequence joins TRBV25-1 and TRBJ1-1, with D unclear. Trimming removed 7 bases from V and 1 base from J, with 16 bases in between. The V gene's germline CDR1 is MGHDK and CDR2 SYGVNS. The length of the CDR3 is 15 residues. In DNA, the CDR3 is TGTGCCAGCAAAGAGTCTGGGCAGGAGAACACTGAAGCTTTCTTT. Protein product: CASKESGQENTEAFF. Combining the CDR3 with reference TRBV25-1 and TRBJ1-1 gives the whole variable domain EADIYQTPRYLVIGTGKKITLECSQTMGHDKMYWYQQDPGMELHLIHYSYGVNSTEKGDLSSESTVSRIRTEHFPLTLESARPSHTSQYLCASKESGQENTEAFFGQGTRLTVV.

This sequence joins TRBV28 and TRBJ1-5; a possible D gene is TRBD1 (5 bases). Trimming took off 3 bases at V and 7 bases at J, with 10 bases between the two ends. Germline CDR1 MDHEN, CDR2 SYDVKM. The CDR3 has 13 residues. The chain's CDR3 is CASSFQGRQPQHF. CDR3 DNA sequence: TGTGCCAGCAGTTTTCAGGGCAGACAGCCCCAGCATTTT.

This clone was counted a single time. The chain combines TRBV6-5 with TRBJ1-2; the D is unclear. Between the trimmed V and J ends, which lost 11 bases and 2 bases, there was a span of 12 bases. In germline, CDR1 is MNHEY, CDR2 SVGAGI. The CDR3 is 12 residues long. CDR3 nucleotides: TGTGCCGCAGGCCTCCAGAACTATGGCTACACCTTC. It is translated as CAAGLQNYGYTF.

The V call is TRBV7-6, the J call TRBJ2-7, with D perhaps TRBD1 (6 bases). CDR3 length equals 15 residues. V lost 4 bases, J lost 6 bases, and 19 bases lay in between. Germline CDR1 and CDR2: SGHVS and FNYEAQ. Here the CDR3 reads CASSSHRDPRAEQYF. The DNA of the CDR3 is TGTGCCAGCAGCTCGCACAGGGACCCGCGGGCCGAGCAGTACTTC. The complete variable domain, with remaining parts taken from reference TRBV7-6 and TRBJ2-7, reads GAGVSQSPRYKVTKRGQDVALRCDPISGHVSLYWYRQALGQGPEFLTYFNYEAQQDKSGLPNDRFSAERPEGSISTLTIQRTEQRDSAMYRCASSSHRDPRAEQYFGPGTRLTVT.

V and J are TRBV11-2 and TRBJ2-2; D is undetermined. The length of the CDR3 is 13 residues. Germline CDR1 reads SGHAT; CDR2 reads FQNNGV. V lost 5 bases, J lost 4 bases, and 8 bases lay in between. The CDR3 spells CASSPHITGELFF. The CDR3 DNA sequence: TGTGCCAGCAGCCCCCATATCACCGGGGAGCTGTTTTTT.

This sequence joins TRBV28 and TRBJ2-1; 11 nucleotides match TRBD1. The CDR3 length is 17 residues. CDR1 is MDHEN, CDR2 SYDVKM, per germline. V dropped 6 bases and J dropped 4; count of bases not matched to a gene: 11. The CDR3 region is CASSLITGTGGYNEQFF. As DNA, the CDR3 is TGTGCCAGCAGCCTAATTACCGGGACAGGGGGTTACAATGAGCAGTTCTTC.

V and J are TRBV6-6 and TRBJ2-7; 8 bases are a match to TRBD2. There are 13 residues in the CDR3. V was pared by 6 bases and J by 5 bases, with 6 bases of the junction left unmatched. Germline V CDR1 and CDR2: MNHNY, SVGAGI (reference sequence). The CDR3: CASSTGLANEQYF. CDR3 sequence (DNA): TGTGCCAGCAGCACCGGACTAGCAAACGAGCAGTACTTC.

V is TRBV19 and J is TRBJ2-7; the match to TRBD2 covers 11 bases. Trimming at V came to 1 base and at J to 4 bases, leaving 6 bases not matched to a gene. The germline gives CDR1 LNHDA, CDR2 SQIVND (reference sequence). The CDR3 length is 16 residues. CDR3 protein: CASSIVLAGAMYEQYF. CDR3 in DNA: TGTGCCAGTAGTATAGTACTAGCGGGAGCGATGTACGAGCAGTACTTC.

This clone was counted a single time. The CDR3 DNA follows: TGTGCCAGCAGTGTAGACGACAGGGACGAGCAGTACTTC. Protein sequence: CASSVDDRDEQYF. The chain uses TRBV25-1 and TRBJ2-7; TRBD1 matches at 7 bases. The CDR3 sequence is 13 residues long. J lost 5 bases, V lost 4 bases, and 5 bases had no gene match. Per germline, CDR1 MGHDK and CDR2 SYGVNS.

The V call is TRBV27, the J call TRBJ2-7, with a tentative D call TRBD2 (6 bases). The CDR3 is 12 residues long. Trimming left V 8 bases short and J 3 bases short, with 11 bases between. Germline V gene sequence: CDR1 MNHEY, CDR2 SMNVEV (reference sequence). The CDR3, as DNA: TGTGCCAGCGGATTTAGCGGCTACGAGCAGTACTTC. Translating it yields CASGFSGYEQYF.

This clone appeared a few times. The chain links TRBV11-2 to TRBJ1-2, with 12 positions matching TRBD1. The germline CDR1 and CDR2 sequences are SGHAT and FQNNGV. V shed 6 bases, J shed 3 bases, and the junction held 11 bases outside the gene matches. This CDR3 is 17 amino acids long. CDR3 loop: CASRSPGQGAGDYGYTF. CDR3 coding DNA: TGTGCCAGCAGGTCACCGGGACAGGGGGCAGGGGACTATGGCTACACCTTC. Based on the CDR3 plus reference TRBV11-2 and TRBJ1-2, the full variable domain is EAGVAQSPRYKIIEKRQSVAFWCNPISGHATLYWYQQILGQGPKLLIQFQNNGVVDDSQLPKDRFSAERLKGVDSTLKIQPAKLEDSAVYLCASRSPGQGAGDYGYTFGSGTRLTVV.